Shown below are 25 T cell receptor beta chains from a single sample sequenced in a study of OX40 agonist ivuxolimab in advanced cancers. The assay was immunoSEQ multiplex PCR, and TCRdb's table has in-frame clones only and misses some. Here the sample spans tens of thousands of clones, 84% being singletons. Sequences were derived from CD4+ or CD8+ T cells sorted from blood, sampled in a trial of the OX40 agonist ivuxolimab. Receptors were obtained from an adult with an advanced solid tumor such as melanoma, head and neck, liver or kidney cancer.

This clone is a singleton in its sample. V and J are TRBV6-1 and TRBJ2-7; possibly TRBD1 or TRBD2 for D (5 bases each). Germline V gene data show CDR1 as MNHNS and CDR2 as SASEGT. V lost 7 bases, J lost 5 bases, and 12 bases lay in between. This CDR3 comprises 12 residues. CDR3 coding DNA: TGTGCCAGCACCCTCGGGGCACACGAGCAGTACTTC. Translation: CASTLGAHEQYF.

The chain couples TRBV6-5 to TRBJ1-1; D may be TRBD1 (5 bases). The V end lost 5 bases, the J end lost 3 bases, and 13 bases lay between the germline ends. Germline V gene lookup returns CDR1 MNHEY and CDR2 SVGAGI. The CDR3 has 14 residues. The CDR3 DNA reads TGTGCCAGCAGTGCCCAGGGATCGGACACTGAAGCTTTCTTT. It encodes CASSAQGSDTEAFF.

The rearrangement joins TRBV2 to TRBJ2-3, with 9 bases aligning to TRBD2. Germline trimming cut 7 bases from V and 6 bases from J; bases unmatched to any gene: 11. CDR1 SNHLY and CDR2 FYNNEI come from the germline V gene. The CDR3 runs 15 residues. The CDR3 DNA is TGTGCCAGCACCGAGGGGGCGGGAGGGCCGGATACGCAGTATTTT. Its protein product is CASTEGAGGPDTQYF. The entire variable domain, with the rest obtained from reference TRBV2 and TRBJ2-3, is as follows: EPEVTQTPSHQVTQMGQEVILRCVPISNHLYFYWYRQILGQKVEFLVSFYNNEISEKSEIFDDQFSVERPDGSNFTLKIRSTKLEDSAMYFCASTEGAGGPDTQYFGPGTRLTVL.

The chain recombines TRBV10-3 with TRBJ1-1; tentatively, D is TRBD1 (5 bases). Trimming left V 6 bases short and J 7 bases short, with 18 bases between. CDR1 is ENHRY and CDR2 is SYGVKD in the germline V gene. CDR3 size: 14 residues. In nucleotides, the CDR3 is TGTGCCATCAGACGACAGAATTCCGAAGGTGAAGCTTTCTTT. It translates to CAIRRQNSEGEAFF.

The rearrangement uses TRBV5-1 and TRBJ1-1; weak D call: TRBD1 (5 bases). V dropped 0 bases and J dropped 5 bases, with 8 bases sitting between them. The CDR3 contains 13 residues. Looked up from germline, CDR1 is SGHRS and CDR2 is YFSETQ. CDR3 sequence: CASSLAGQTEAFF. DNA of the CDR3: TGCGCCAGCAGCTTGGCAGGGCAAACTGAAGCTTTCTTT.

This clone appeared a single time. The V and J genes are TRBV6-5 and TRBJ2-7; no definite D call. Trimming removed 10 bases from V and 3 bases from J, with 16 bases in between. This CDR3 region has 13 residues. Germline V CDR1 and CDR2: MNHEY, SVGAGI. DNA of the CDR3: TGTGCCACCTCCCAAATCCCGCTCTACGAGCAGTACTTC. This gives the protein CATSQIPLYEQYF.

This chain links TRBV28 with TRBJ1-2; no clear D gene. Trimming pared 5 bases from V and 9 bases from J, leaving 10 bases between. Germline lookup yields CDR1 MDHEN and CDR2 SYDVKM. This CDR3 is built from 11 residues. The CDR3 reads CASSPASSYTF. CDR3 DNA: TGTGCCAGCAGTCCGGCCTCGAGCTACACCTTC.

In its sample, this clone was seen a few times. The chain employs TRBV28 and TRBJ2-2; 10 nucleotides align to TRBD2. The germline V gene has CDR1 MDHEN and CDR2 SYDVKM. The junction had 8 bases not matched to a gene; V was cut back by 3 bases and J by 7 bases. The CDR3 runs 16 residues. The CDR3 loop reads CASSLVLAGVVGELFF. DNA for the CDR3: TGTGCCAGCAGTTTGGTGCTAGCGGGAGTAGTCGGGGAGCTGTTTTTT.

This chain joins TRBV21-1 and TRBJ2-3; TRBD1, the table's D call, was not compared with the DNA. TRBV21-1 is classified as a pseudogene. The CDR3 contains 16 residues. CDR3 in DNA: TGTGCCAGCAGCAAAGGTCCAGGGGAGTGTACAGATACGCAGTATTTT. This translates into CASSKGPGECTDTQYF.

The chain couples TRBV7-9 to TRBJ1-1; 7 nucleotides agree with TRBD1. Germline assignment: CDR1 SEHNR and CDR2 FQNEAQ (reference sequence). V shed 7 bases and J 7 bases; nucleotides not matched to a gene: 12. The CDR3 is made up of 14 amino acids. CDR3 in DNA: TGTGCCAGCACCATTAGTCCAAACAGGGGTGAAGCTTTCTTT. Translating it yields CASTISPNRGEAFF.

Regarding this clone: At one end the junction does not follow the germline gene, possibly because of a read error. This CDR3 is CSARDGGGAF. The CDR3 DNA is TGCAGTGCTAGAGATGGTGGGGGCGCGTTT. This chain uses TRBV20-1 with TRBJ1-1, with D possibly being TRBD1 (6 bases). The CDR3 is made up of 10 amino acids. The V gene's germline CDR1 is DFQATT and CDR2 SNEGSKA (reference sequence).

The J gene is TRBJ1-5, the V gene TRBV12-5, with D tentatively TRBD1 (6 bases). This CDR3 contains 14 residues. Germline V CDR1 and CDR2: LGHNT, FRNRAP. Between the trimmed V and J ends, which lost 7 bases and 0 bases, there was a span of 10 bases. This chain's CDR3 is CASEQGNSNQPQHF. Here the CDR3 DNA reads TGTGCTAGTGAGCAGGGGAATAGCAATCAGCCCCAGCATTTT.

V and J are TRBV20-1 and TRBJ2-5; D unclear. CDR1 DFQATT and CDR2 SNEGSKA come from the germline V gene (reference sequence). There are 11 residues in the CDR3. The CDR3 spells CSPLGQETQYF. The CDR3 DNA reads TGCAGCCCTCTTGGCCAAGAGACCCAGTACTTC.

V and J are TRBV18 and TRBJ1-4, with D unclear. Trimming shortened V by 0 bases and J by 0 bases, and 8 bases separated the two germline ends. The CDR3 runs to 16 residues. Germline V gives CDR1 KGHSH, CDR2 LQKENI. CDR3: CASSPPWPATNEKLFF. The CDR3 nucleotides are TGTGCCAGCTCACCACCGTGGCCGGCAACTAATGAAAAACTGTTTTTT.

Comment on this clone: Other nucleotide sequences in the sample specify the same CDR3. V is TRBV30 and J is TRBJ2-1; D might be TRBD2 (5 bases). Trimming removed 3 bases at V and 10 bases at J, with 16 bases between. The CDR3 covers 13 residues. CDR1 and CDR2 (germline): GTSNPN, SVGIG (reference sequence). CDR3 coding DNA: TGTGCCTGGAGACCAGCGGCGAGAGGAGAGCAGTTCTTC. Translated: CAWRPAARGEQFF.

In its sample, this clone was seen a few times. The rearrangement uses TRBV5-1 and TRBJ1-6, with unresolved D. CDR1 is SGHRS, CDR2 YFSETQ, per germline. This CDR3 contains 13 residues. The ends were cut back, 0 bases at V and 7 bases at J, with 5 bases in the middle. The CDR3 DNA is TGCGCCAGCAGCTTGGCCCTAAATTCACCCCTCCACTTT. Its translation is CASSLALNSPLHF.

The rearrangement links TRBV18 to TRBJ1-2, with D uncertain. The CDR3 consists of 13 residues. Per the germline V gene, CDR1 is KGHSH and CDR2 is LQKENI. V lost 1 base and J lost 5, with 8 bases in between. CDR3 sequence: CASSPRGEYGYTF. The CDR3 nucleotides read TGTGCCAGCTCACCACGTGGAGAATATGGCTACACCTTC. The full variable domain, with the rest looked up from reference TRBV18 and TRBJ1-2, is NAGVMQNPRHLVRRRGQEARLRCSPMKGHSHVYWYRQLPEEGLKFMVYLQKENIIDESGMPKERFSAEFPKEGPSILRIQQVVRGDSAAYFCASSPRGEYGYTFGSGTRLTVV.

The V and J genes are TRBV19 and TRBJ1-5; D possibly corresponds to TRBD1 (6 bases). The CDR3 sequence is 15 residues long. Trimming stripped 2 bases from V and 1 base from J, with 9 bases between. CDR1 LNHDA and CDR2 SQIVND come from the germline V gene (reference sequence). The CDR3 region is CASSIQGISNQPQHF. CDR3 nucleotides: TGTGCCAGTAGTATACAGGGGATAAGCAATCAGCCCCAGCATTTT.

The CDR3 nucleotides are TGTGCCAGCAGCGCCATAGGGAGGGCAGGCACTGAAGCTTTCTTT. It yields the protein CASSAIGRAGTEAFF. The genes are TRBV7-2 and TRBJ1-1; no clear D. This CDR3 has 15 residues. The germline V and J ends were trimmed by 5 bases and 4 bases, with 17 bases remaining between them. The germline CDR1 and CDR2 sequences are SGHTA and FQGNSA.

This clone has more than one count but fewer than ten. The chain joins TRBV10-3 to TRBJ1-5; the match to TRBD1 covers 11 bases. V shed 2 bases, J shed 4 bases, and the junction held 1 base outside the gene matches. From germline, CDR1 is ENHRY and CDR2 SYGVKD. This CDR3 is 15 amino acids long. The chain's CDR3 is CAISEGTGGNQPQHF. Written as DNA, the CDR3 is TGTGCCATCAGTGAGGGGACAGGGGGAAATCAGCCCCAGCATTTT.

Written as DNA, the CDR3 is TGCAGTGCGAAGGGACAGCCCTACACCTTC. This encodes CSAKGQPYTF. J is TRBJ1-2 and V is TRBV20-1; 7 nucleotides line up with TRBD1. The ends lost 6 bases at V and 10 bases at J; junction bases unmatched: 5. This CDR3 has 10 residues. CDR1 is DFQATT, CDR2 SNEGSKA, per germline (reference sequence).

Written as DNA, the CDR3 is TGCGCCAGCAGCTTGGCTGGGACTAGCGGCCCAGGCACAGATACGCAGTATTTT. Its protein product is CASSLAGTSGPGTDTQYF. The chain joins TRBV5-1 to TRBJ2-3, with 11 bases identical to TRBD2. Trimming at V came to 0 bases and at J to 1 base, leaving 7 bases not matched to a gene. Germline V gene data show CDR1 as SGHRS and CDR2 as YFSETQ. This CDR3 has 18 residues.

This clone has just a few counts. The CDR3 DNA sequence: TGTGCCAGCAGCGGACAGCGGGGGGGCTCCTACAATGAGCAGTTCTTC. Its translation: CASSGQRGGSYNEQFF. V and J are TRBV7-2 and TRBJ2-1, with 10 bases matching TRBD2. From germline, CDR1 is SGHTA and CDR2 FQGNSA. The J segment lost 0 bases and the V segment lost 5 bases, leaving 4 bases of the junction unmatched. The CDR3 consists of 16 residues.

This clone was detected a few times. The chain uses TRBV2 and TRBJ2-5; TRBD2 agrees at 9 bases. V shed 3 bases and J 4 bases; nucleotides not matched to a gene: 6. This CDR3 has 15 amino acids. Germline V lookup: CDR1 SNHLY, CDR2 FYNNEI. The CDR3 bases are TGTGCCAGCAGTGATGTAGCGGGGGCCTCAGAGACCCAGTACTTC. Encoded protein: CASSDVAGASETQYF. The full variable domain, rest sourced from reference TRBV2 and TRBJ2-5, is EPEVTQTPSHQVTQMGQEVILRCVPISNHLYFYWYRQILGQKVEFLVSFYNNEISEKSEIFDDQFSVERPDGSNFTLKIRSTKLEDSAMYFCASSDVAGASETQYFGPGTRLLVL.

The CDR3 coding sequence is TGTGCCAGCAGTGAAGAGACCCAGTACTTC. It yields the protein CASSEETQYF. This chain links TRBV2 with TRBJ2-5; unclear D gene. Per germline, CDR1 SNHLY and CDR2 FYNNEI. V was clipped by 1 base and J by 6 bases, with 0 bases between them. CDR3 size: 10 residues.